These 9 T cell receptor beta chains share one sample of origin, sequenced in a study of T cell responses to AZD1222 COVID-19 vaccine. The protocol was immunoSEQ multiplex PCR, while the TCRdb copy is restricted to in-frame clones and leaves out a portion. Here the sample spans over 110,000 clones, about 93% being singletons. The sequencing used peripheral blood, collected on day 0 of AZD1222 vaccination. Receptors were obtained from an adult in good health.

This clone occurred once. This chain uses TRBV6-1 with TRBJ1-5; D gene ambiguous. The germline V gene has CDR1 MNHNS and CDR2 SASEGT. Trimming cost V 2 bases and J 5 bases, with 13 bases left between them. CDR3 length: 15 amino acids. CDR3 sequence reads: CASSESVGGHQPQHF. The CDR3 region has the DNA TGTGCCAGCAGTGAATCCGTAGGAGGTCATCAGCCCCAGCATTTT.

The chain couples TRBV4-3 to TRBJ1-6, with no clear D. The CDR3 extends over 20 amino acids. The V end was cut by 2 bases, the J end by 10 bases, with 30 bases between. Germline V gene sequence: CDR1 LGHNA, CDR2 YSLEER. CDR3 amino acids: CASSQSSPGEEGEDRSPLHF. The CDR3 nucleotides are TGCGCCAGCAGCCAAAGTAGCCCAGGTGAAGAGGGCGAAGACCGATCACCCCTCCACTTT.

This chain uses TRBV27 with TRBJ2-7, with D perhaps being TRBD1 or TRBD2 (5 bases each). Trimming took 3 bases from V and 3 from J, leaving 9 bases between them. The CDR3 has 13 residues. CDR1 MNHEY and CDR2 SMNVEV come from the germline V gene (reference sequence). The CDR3 DNA reads TGTGCCAGCAGTTTCGGGACGGACTACGAGCAGTACTTC. Its protein is CASSFGTDYEQYF.

The chain couples TRBV7-2 to TRBJ1-2, with D possibly being TRBD1 (5 bases). This CDR3 region has 15 residues. Germline lookup yields CDR1 SGHTA and CDR2 FQGNSA. Trimming took 5 bases from V and 5 from J, leaving 18 bases between them. CDR3 DNA sequence: TGTGCCAGCAGCCAGGAGGGGACGGGGTTTTATGGCTACACCTTC. Encoded protein: CASSQEGTGFYGYTF. Filled out from reference TRBV7-2 and TRBJ1-2, the complete variable domain reads GAGVSQSPSNKVTEKGKDVELRCDPISGHTALYWYRQSLGQGLEFLIYFQGNSAPDKSGLPSDRFSAERTGGSVSTLTIQRTQQEDSAVYLCASSQEGTGFYGYTFGSGTRLTVV.

The rearrangement links TRBV15 to TRBJ1-1; the D is unclear. Trimming took off 5 bases at V and 5 bases at J, with 6 bases between the two ends. Germline CDR1 LNHNV, CDR2 YYDKDF (reference sequence). The CDR3 runs 11 residues. The CDR3 DNA reads as TGTGCCACCAGCGGGGAGACTGAAGCTTTCTTT. It is translated as CATSGETEAFF.

This chain links TRBV30 with TRBJ1-3; D is perhaps TRBD1 (5 bases). CDR1 GTSNPN and CDR2 SVGIG come from the germline V gene (reference sequence). The CDR3 is 14 amino acids. Trimming removed 4 bases from V and 7 bases from J, with 17 bases in between. CDR3 DNA sequence: TGTGCCTGGACCCTATTGCCTGCAGGGAACACCATATATTTT. Protein: CAWTLLPAGNTIYF.

Worth noting for this clone: A junction end diverges from the germline sequence, so it may reflect a read error. The rearrangement uses TRBV7-2 and TRBJ1-2, with TRBD1 matching over 7 bases. This CDR3 has 13 residues. Germline V gives CDR1 SGHTA, CDR2 FQGNSA. CDR3 nucleotides: TGTGCCAGCAGCTCTGACAGGGCCTATGGCTACACTTTC. It yields the protein CASSSDRAYGYTF.

The chain joins TRBV7-9 to TRBJ2-1; no clear D gene. Germline V gene lookup returns CDR1 SEHNR and CDR2 FQNEAQ (reference sequence). Trimming cost V 2 bases and J 8 bases, with 7 bases left between them. The CDR3 is 12 amino acids. This CDR3 reads CASSLYGYEQFF. CDR3 nucleotide sequence: TGTGCCAGCAGCTTATATGGCTATGAGCAGTTCTTC.

The rearrangement uses TRBV14 and TRBJ2-1; either TRBD1 or TRBD2 may fit D (5 bases each). Looked up from germline, CDR1 is SGHDN and CDR2 is FVKESK. The CDR3 runs to 15 residues. Between the trimmed V and J ends, which lost 3 bases and 0 bases, there was a span of 9 bases. CDR3 sequence reads: CASSQGRSSYNEQFF. The CDR3 nucleotides are TGTGCCAGCAGCCAGGGACGTAGCTCCTACAATGAGCAGTTCTTC.